The entry that follows covers one T cell receptor (beta chain) sequence. Sequencing was performed with immunoSEQ multiplex PCR; in TCRdb, only in-frame clones are kept and a portion is missing. The sample lists fewer than 3 million clones, around 93% seen once, with 0.37% in the top ten. This sample is part of a study of shared clonotypes between healthy human individuals. The CDR3 extends over 17 amino acids. The V gene lost 0 bases and the J gene lost 2 bases, with 16 bases spanning the gap. Germline V gene data show CDR1 as SGHVS and CDR2 as FNYEAQ. The chain carries TRBV7-6 and TRBJ2-5, with D perhaps TRBD2 (5 bases). Source material: naive CD4+ T cells from PBMCs. Subset here: CD45RA+ positively selected. The sequence was obtained from a man in his late teens or twenties in good health. Some clones in this sample may be carry-over from other donors' samples. CDR3 residues: CASSLAPGETQQETQYF. The DNA for the CDR3 is TGTGCCAGCAGCTTAGCCCCTGGGGAGACCCAACAAGAGACCCAGTACTTC.